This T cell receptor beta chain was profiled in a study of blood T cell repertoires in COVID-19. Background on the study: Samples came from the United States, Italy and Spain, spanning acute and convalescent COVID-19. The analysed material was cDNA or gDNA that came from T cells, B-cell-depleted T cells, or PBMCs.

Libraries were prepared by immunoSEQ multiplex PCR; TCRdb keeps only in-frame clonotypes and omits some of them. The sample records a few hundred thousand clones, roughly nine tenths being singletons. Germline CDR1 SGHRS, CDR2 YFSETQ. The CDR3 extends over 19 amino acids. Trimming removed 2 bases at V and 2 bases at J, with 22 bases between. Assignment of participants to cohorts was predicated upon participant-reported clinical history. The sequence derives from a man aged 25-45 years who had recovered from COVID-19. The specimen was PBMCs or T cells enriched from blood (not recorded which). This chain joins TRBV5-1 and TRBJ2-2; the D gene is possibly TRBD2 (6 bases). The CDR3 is CASSLEGGRLWRNTGELFF. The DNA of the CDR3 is TGCGCCAGCAGCTTAGAGGGAGGTAGGCTGTGGCGAAACACCGGGGAGCTGTTTTTT.